This TCR beta chain was recorded in a study of high-grade serous ovarian cancer treatment subgroups. The table came from immunoSEQ multiplex PCR; TCRdb's copy has only in-frame clones and leaves some out. The table has about 4,400 clones, around 76% seen once. The CDR3 has 15 amino acids. Germline V gene sequence: CDR1 MNHNY, CDR2 SVGAGI (reference sequence). J gave up 0 bases and V 9 bases, and 7 bases lay outside the gene matches. Broader study findings: Without spatial data, bulk sequencing limits insight into HGSC tumor diversity.

Tumor tissue was taken before any definitive surgery or chemotherapy was given. In regard to this clone: Its specificity is unknown.

This receptor was obtained from a human donor with high-grade serous ovarian cancer. Sequencing was carried out using tumor tissue. The chain has TRBV6-6 and TRBJ1-3, with TRBD1 matching over 8 bases. The CDR3 protein is CARPIQGDSGNTIYF. Written as DNA, the CDR3 is TGTGCCAGACCAATACAGGGGGACTCTGGAAACACCATATATTTT.